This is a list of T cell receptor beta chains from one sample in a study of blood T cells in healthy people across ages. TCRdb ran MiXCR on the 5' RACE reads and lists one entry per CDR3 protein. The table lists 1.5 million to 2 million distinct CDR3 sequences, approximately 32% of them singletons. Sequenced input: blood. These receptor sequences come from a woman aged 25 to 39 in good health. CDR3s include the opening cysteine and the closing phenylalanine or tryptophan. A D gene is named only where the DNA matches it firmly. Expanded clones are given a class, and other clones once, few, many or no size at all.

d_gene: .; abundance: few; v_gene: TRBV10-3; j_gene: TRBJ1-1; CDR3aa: CAISDPQVATEAFF; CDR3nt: TGTGCCATCAGTGACCCACAGGTTGCCACTGAAGCTTTCTTT
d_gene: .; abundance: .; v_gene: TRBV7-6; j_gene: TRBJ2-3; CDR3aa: CASSLAHTDMQYF; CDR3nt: TGTGCCAGCAGCTTAGCCCACACAGATATGCAGTATTTT
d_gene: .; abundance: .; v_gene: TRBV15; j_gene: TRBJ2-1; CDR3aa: CATSEHADEQFF; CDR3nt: TGTGCCACCAGCGAACACGCTGATGAGCAGTTCTTC
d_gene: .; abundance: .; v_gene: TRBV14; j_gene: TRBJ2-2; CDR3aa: CASSQEQSYTGELFF; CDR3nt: TGTGCCAGCAGCCAAGAACAGTCCTACACCGGGGAGCTGTTTTTT
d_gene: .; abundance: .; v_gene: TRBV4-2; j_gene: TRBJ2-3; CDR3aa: CVSSQVEGVPDTQYF; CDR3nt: TGTGTCAGCAGCCAAGTGGAGGGAGTCCCAGATACGCAGTATTTT
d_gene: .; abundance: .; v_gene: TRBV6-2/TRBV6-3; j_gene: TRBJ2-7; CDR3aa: CASTGPSNEQYF; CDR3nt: TGTGCCAGCACCGGACCCAGCAACGAGCAGTACTTC
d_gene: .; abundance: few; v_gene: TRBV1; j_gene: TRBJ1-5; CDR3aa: CTSPRGKGETNQPQHF; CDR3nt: TGCACCAGCCCCCGAGGGAAAGGGGAGACCAATCAGCCCCAGCATTTT
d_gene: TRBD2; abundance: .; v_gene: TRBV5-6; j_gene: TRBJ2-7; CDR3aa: CASNRGGGSYEQYF; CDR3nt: TGTGCCAGCAATCGGGGGGGCGGGTCCTACGAGCAGTACTTC
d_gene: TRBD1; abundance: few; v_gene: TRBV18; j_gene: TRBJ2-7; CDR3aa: CASSQQGAHEQYF; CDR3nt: TGTGCCAGCTCACAACAGGGGGCTCACGAGCAGTACTTC
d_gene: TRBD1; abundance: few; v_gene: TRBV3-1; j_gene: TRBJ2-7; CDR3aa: CASSQVGGDRGFYEQYF; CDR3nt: TGTGCCAGCAGCCAAGTCGGCGGGGACAGGGGCTTCTACGAGCAGTACTTC
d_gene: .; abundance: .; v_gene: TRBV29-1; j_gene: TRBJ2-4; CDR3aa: CSVTPGIDREQYF; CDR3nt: TGCAGCGTAACGCCGGGAATAGATCGGGAGCAGTACTTC
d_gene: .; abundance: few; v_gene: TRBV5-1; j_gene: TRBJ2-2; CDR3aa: CASSLAVDLGTGELFF; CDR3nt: TGCGCCAGCAGCTTGGCCGTTGATTTAGGAACCGGGGAGCTGTTTTTT
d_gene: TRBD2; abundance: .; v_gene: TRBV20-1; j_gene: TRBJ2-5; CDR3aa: CSAEAGGRGTQYF; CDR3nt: TGCAGTGCGGAAGCGGGGGGGAGAGGGACCCAGTACTTC
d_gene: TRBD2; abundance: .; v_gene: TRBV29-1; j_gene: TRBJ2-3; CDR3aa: CSVEAPPAGETHTDTQYF; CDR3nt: TGCAGCGTTGAAGCCCCCCCAGCGGGAGAGACCCACACAGATACGCAGTATTTT
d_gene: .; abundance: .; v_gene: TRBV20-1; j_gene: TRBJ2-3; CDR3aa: CSASSRYTPLLIDTQYF; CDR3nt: TGCAGTGCTAGTTCGAGATATACACCGCTACTAATTGATACGCAGTATTTT
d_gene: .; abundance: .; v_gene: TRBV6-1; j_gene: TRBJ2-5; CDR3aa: CASSDQGRGQETQYF; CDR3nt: TGTGCCAGCAGTGACCAGGGTCGGGGCCAAGAGACCCAGTACTTC
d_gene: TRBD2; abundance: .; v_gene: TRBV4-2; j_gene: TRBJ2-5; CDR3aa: CASSQGARTAGVETQYF; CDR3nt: TGTGCCAGCAGCCAAGGTGCAAGAACGGCGGGGGTGGAGACCCAGTACTTC
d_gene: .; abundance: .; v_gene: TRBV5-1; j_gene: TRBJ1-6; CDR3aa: CASSLAPADSPLHF; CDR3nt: TGCGCCAGCAGTTTGGCACCAGCGGATTCACCCCTCCACTTT
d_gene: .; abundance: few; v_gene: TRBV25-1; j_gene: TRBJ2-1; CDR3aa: CASSPLTGDEQFF; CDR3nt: TGTGCCAGCAGTCCCCTTACGGGGGATGAGCAGTTCTTC
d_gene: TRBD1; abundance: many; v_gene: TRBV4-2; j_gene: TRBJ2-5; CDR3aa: CASSQSPSATGVGAETQYF; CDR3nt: TGTGCCAGCAGCCAATCCCCCTCGGCGACAGGGGTTGGGGCAGAGACCCAGTACTTC
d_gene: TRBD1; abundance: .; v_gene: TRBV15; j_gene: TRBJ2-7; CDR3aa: CATSRQGDRGMDEQYF; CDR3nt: TGTGCCACCAGCAGGCAAGGGGACAGGGGGATGGACGAGCAGTACTTC
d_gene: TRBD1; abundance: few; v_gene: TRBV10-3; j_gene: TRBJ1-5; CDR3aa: CAISGGQNSNQPQHF; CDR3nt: TGTGCCATCAGTGGGGGACAGAATAGCAATCAGCCCCAGCATTTT
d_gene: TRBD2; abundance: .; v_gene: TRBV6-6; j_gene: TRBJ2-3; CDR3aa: CASSYGGGAPTDTQYF; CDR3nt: TGTGCCAGCAGTTACGGCGGGGGGGCTCCCACAGATACGCAGTATTTT
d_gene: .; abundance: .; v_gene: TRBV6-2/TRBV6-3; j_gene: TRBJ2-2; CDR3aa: CASSYSVGGRNTGELFF; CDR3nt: TGTGCCAGCAGTTACTCTGTGGGGGGCCGGAACACCGGGGAGCTGTTCTTC
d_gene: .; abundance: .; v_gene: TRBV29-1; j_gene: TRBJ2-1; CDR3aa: CSVELASGGSHNEQFF; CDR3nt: TGCAGCGTTGAACTAGCCTCCGGGGGATCCCACAATGAGCAGTTCTTC
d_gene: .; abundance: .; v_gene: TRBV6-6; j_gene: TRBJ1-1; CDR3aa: CASSYLLNTEAFF; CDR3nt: TGTGCCAGCAGTTACCTCCTGAACACTGAAGCTTTCTTT
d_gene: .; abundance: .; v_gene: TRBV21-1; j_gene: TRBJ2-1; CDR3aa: CASSKAPVREQFF; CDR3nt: TGTGCCAGCAGCAAAGCTCCAGTCCGTGAGCAGTTCTTC
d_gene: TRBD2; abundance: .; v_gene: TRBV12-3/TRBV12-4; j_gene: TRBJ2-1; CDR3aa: CASSSSGADYNEQFF; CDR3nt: TGTGCCAGCAGCTCAAGCGGGGCTGACTACAATGAGCAGTTCTTC
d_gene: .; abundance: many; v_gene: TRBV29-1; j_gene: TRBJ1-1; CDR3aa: CSVSRRLNTEAFF; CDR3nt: TGCAGCGTGTCTCGGCGGTTGAACACTGAAGCTTTCTTT
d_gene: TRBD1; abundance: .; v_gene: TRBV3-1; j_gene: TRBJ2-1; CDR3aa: CASSQVTGQGPYNEQFF; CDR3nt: TGTGCCAGCAGCCAAGTTACGGGACAGGGCCCCTACAATGAGCAATTCTTC
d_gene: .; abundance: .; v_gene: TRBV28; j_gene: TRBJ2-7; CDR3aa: CATQTGGTGLYEQYF; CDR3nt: TGTGCCACACAAACGGGCGGGACTGGTCTCTACGAGCAGTACTTC
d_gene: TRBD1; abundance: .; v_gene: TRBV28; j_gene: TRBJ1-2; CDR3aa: CASSYIGQGVNHGYTF; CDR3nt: TGTGCCAGCAGTTATATCGGACAGGGGGTTAATCATGGCTACACCTTC
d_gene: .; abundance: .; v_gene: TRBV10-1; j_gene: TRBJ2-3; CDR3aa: CASSENPGTDTQYF; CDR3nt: TGCGCCAGCAGTGAGAACCCAGGGACAGATACGCAGTATTTT
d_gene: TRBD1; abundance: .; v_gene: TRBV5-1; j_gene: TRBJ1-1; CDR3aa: CASSLTGASSVNTEAFF; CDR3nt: TGCGCCAGCAGCTTGACAGGGGCTTCGAGCGTGAACACTGAAGCTTTCTTT
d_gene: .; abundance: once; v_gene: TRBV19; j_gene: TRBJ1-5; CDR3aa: CASKQEDGGGNQPQHF; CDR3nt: TGTGCCAGTAAGCAAGAAGACGGAGGAGGCAATCAGCCCCAGCATTTT
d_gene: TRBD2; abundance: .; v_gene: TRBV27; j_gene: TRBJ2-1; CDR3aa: CASSLGTSGMNNEQFF; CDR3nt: TGTGCCAGCAGTCTCGGGACTAGCGGGATGAACAATGAGCAGTTCTTC
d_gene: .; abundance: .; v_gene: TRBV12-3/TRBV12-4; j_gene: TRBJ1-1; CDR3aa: CASSFYRVTEAFF; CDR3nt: TGTGCCAGCAGTTTTTACAGGGTCACTGAAGCTTTCTTT
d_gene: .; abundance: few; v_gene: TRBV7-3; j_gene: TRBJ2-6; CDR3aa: CASSFDQGIGNVLTF; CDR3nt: TGTGCCAGCAGCTTCGATCAGGGTATAGGCAACGTCCTGACTTTC
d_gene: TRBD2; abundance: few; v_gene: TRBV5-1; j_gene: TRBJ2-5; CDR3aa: CASSLGLLAGSQGETQYF; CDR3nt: TGCGCCAGCAGCTTGGGCCTACTAGCGGGGAGTCAGGGAGAGACCCAGTACTTC
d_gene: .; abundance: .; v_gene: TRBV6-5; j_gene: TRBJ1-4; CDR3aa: CASSYIRGATNEKLFF; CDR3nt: TGTGCCAGCAGTTACATCAGGGGCGCAACTAATGAAAAACTGTTTTTT
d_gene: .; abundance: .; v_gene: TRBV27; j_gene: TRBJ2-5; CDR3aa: CASSSVPPVPNEQYF; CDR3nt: TGTGCCAGCAGTTCGGTGCCTCCTGTCCCCAATGAGCAGTACTTC
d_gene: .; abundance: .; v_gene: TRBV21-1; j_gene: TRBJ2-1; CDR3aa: CAGNYGTSGRGISYNEQFF; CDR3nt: TGTGCCGGCAATTACGGGACTAGCGGGAGGGGCATCTCCTACAATGAGCAGTTCTTC
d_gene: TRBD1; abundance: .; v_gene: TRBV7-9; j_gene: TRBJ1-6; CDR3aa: CASSFRGQGHSPLHF; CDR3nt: TGTGCCAGCAGCTTTAGGGGACAGGGACACTCACCCCTCCACTTT
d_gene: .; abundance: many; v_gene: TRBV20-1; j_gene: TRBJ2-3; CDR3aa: CSARDSRSKTWDTQYF; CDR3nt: TGCAGTGCTAGAGATTCGCGCTCCAAGACCTGGGATACGCAGTATTTT
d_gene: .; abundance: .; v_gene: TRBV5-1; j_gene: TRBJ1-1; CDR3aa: CASSRQPEDTEAFF; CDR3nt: TGCGCCAGCAGCCGACAGCCCGAAGACACTGAAGCTTTCTTT
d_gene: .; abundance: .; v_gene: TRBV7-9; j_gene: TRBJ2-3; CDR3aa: CASSSPLAGPDTDTQYF; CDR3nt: TGTGCCAGCAGCTCCCCTCTGGCGGGACCAGACACAGATACGCAGTATTTT
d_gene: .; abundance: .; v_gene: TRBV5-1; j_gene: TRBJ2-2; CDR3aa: CASSLDSFTPGELFF; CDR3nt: TGCGCCAGCAGTTTAGACAGCTTCACTCCCGGGGAGCTGTTTTTT
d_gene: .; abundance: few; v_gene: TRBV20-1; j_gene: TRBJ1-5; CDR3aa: CSATTGTLSNQPQHF; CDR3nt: TGCAGTGCTACAACAGGGACCCTTAGCAATCAGCCCCAGCATTTT
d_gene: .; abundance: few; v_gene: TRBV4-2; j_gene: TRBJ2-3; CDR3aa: CASSQASGKGDTQYF; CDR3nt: TGTGCCAGCAGCCAAGCTAGTGGGAAAGGGGATACGCAGTATTTT
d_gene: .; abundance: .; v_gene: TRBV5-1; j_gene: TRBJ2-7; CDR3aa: CASSLGGEQGEQYF; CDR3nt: TGCGCCAGCAGCTTGGGAGGCGAACAGGGCGAGCAGTACTTC
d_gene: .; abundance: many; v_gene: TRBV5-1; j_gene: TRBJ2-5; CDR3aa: CASSLIGDTRETQYF; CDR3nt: TGCGCCAGCAGCTTGATAGGAGATACACGGGAGACCCAGTACTTC
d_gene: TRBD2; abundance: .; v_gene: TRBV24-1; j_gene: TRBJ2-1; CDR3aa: CATSDPRGGNEQFF; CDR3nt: TGTGCCACCAGTGACCCCCGGGGAGGGAATGAGCAGTTCTTC